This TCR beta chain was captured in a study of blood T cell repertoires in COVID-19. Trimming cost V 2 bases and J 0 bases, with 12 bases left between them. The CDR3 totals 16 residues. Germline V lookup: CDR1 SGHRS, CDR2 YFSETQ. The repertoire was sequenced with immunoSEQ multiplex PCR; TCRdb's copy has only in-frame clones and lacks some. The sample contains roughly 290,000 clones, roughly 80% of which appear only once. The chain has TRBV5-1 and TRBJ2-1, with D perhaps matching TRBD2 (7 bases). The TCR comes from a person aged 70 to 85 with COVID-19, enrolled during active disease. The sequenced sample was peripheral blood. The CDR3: CASSLGGASSYNEQFF. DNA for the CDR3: TGCGCCAGCAGCTTAGGGGGGGCATCCTCCTACAATGAGCAGTTCTTC.